The clone carrying this TCR beta chain was observed a few times. V lost 0 bases to trimming and J lost 8 bases, with 17 bases between them. Germline loops: CDR1 SGHRS, CDR2 YFSETQ. CDR3 length: 15 residues. PBMC were collected before vaccination, two weeks after the third vaccination, and at progression. Input was approximately 2.2 ug genomic DNA, or all available if less. Here immunoSEQ multiplex PCR was the method, and the copy in TCRdb shows in-frame clones only, minus some. The sample shows 45,000 to 55,000 clones, over 75% of them seen only once. This record belongs to a study of glioma-infiltrating T cells after dendritic cell vaccination. Across the whole study: Samples are from glioblastoma patients in Phase I and II dendritic cell vaccine trials.

This chain uses TRBV5-1 with TRBJ1-2, with D possibly being TRBD1 (5 bases). The origin of this receptor is a human donor with glioblastoma. The material was blood, obtained before dendritic cell vaccination. CDR3 DNA: TGCGCCAGCAGCTTGGCCTTGGACAATAAAGGGGGCTACACCTTC. It encodes CASSLALDNKGGYTF.